Listed below are T cell receptor beta chains from one sample, sequenced in a study of T cell changes during pregnancy in multiple sclerosis. Data came from immunoSEQ multiplex PCR; TCRdb stores just in-frame clones and leaves some out. Of tens of thousands of clones in the sample, 80% to 90% were seen once. The sample in question was CD8+ T cells from peripheral blood mononuclear cells, obtained in the first trimester of pregnancy. The receptors shown here come from a female donor in good health, enrolled as a control in a pregnancy study. The CDR3 runs from the conserved cysteine through the conserved F or W.

j_call: TRBJ2-4
v_call: TRBV10-3
cdr3_aa: CAISEFSRETAKNIQYF

j_call: TRBJ2-1
v_call: TRBV7-9
cdr3_aa: CASSPPRADTGGNEQFF

j_call: TRBJ2-7
v_call: TRBV6-5
cdr3_aa: CASSYSRGIYEQYF

j_call: TRBJ1-5
v_call: TRBV15
cdr3_aa: CATSRGYSNQPQHF

j_call: TRBJ1-3
v_call: TRBV9
cdr3_aa: CASSGGGRTGNTIYF

j_call: TRBJ2-1
v_call: TRBV4-3
cdr3_aa: CASSQDGGGPYNEQFF

j_call: TRBJ2-4
v_call: TRBV7-9
cdr3_aa: CASSLRVGLPNGDIQYF

j_call: TRBJ2-5
v_call: TRBV7-9
cdr3_aa: CASSLAPGSAGGKTQYF

j_call: TRBJ2-1
v_call: TRBV6-1
cdr3_aa: CATVAGGLNEQFF

j_call: TRBJ2-7
v_call: TRBV6-1
cdr3_aa: CASSDGLSYEQYF